This TCR beta chain appears in the sequencing data of a study of blood T cells in healthy people across ages. Study-wide context: There was about one barcoded beta molecule captured by template switching per two T cells.

All donors came from Russia, were Caucasian and healthy, and spanned ages about 6 to 100. A second roughly 7 to 11 cycle PCR used barcoded and J-beta primers. TCRdb fed the 5' RACE reads into MiXCR, producing one record per CDR3 protein. The sample records about 830,000 distinct CDR3 sequences, roughly 64% being singletons. V shed 5 bases and J 5 bases; nucleotides not matched to a gene: 8. CDR3 length: 14 amino acids. The V gene's germline CDR1 is MNHEY and CDR2 SMNVEV (reference sequence). The sequence was obtained from a young man in good health. The chain joins TRBV27 to TRBJ2-5; 7 positions match TRBD1. Input material: blood. The CDR3 DNA sequence: TGTGCCAGCAGTGAATACAGGGGTGTGGAGACCCAGTACTTC. Encoded protein: CASSEYRGVETQYF.